This entry describes one T cell receptor beta chain. The table came from immunoSEQ multiplex PCR; TCRdb's copy has only in-frame clones and leaves some out. Of approximately 140,000 clones listed, approximately 86% were seen once; the top ten hold approximately 8.5%. The data are from a study of cytomegalovirus exposure and HLA in healthy donors. The CDR3 runs to 16 residues. Germline V gene lookup returns CDR1 SQVTM and CDR2 ANQGSEA. The ends lost 5 bases at V and 2 bases at J; junction bases unmatched: 11. This TCR was sampled from a woman under 30 in good health and CMV-seropositive. J is TRBJ2-3 and V is TRBV29-1; 9 nucleotides agree with TRBD2. Material for sequencing was PBMCs. The CDR3 region has the DNA TGCAGCGTTAGGCCTCGTTCTAGCGGGACCACAGATACGCAGTATTTT. It codes for CSVRPRSSGTTDTQYF.